The present TCR beta chain was sequenced within a study of PD-1 blockade in mismatch repair-deficient tumors. Whole-study context: All were previously treated, progressing patients with around eleven mismatch repair-deficient cancer types. Study-level results: Rapid post-treatment expansion, then contraction, generally preceding radiologic response, marked tumor-resident clones.

Sequencing was performed with immunoSEQ multiplex PCR; in TCRdb, only in-frame clones are kept and a portion is missing. The sample contains 85,000 to 130,000 clones, 70% to 85% of which appear only once. Worth noting for this clone: What it binds is not known.

Germline V CDR1 and CDR2: SEHNR, FQNEAQ (reference sequence). The CDR3 is 16 amino acids. After removal of 1 base from V and 0 bases from J, the junction contained 4 bases not matched to a gene. All patients were mismatch repair deficient, assessed by either PCR or immunohistochemistry. TCR sequencing covered a few patients who responded to pembrolizumab. This receptor was identified in an adult with mismatch repair-deficient cancer. The sequencing used peripheral blood, collected 36 weeks after starting pembrolizumab. The chain joins TRBV7-9 to TRBJ2-3; 7 nucleotides agree with TRBD2. The CDR3 loop is CASSLGASGSTDTQYF. The CDR3 DNA is TGTGCCAGCAGCTTAGGGGCTAGCGGTAGCACAGATACGCAGTATTTT.